Following are 17 T cell receptor beta chains from one sample sequenced in a study of cytomegalovirus exposure and HLA in healthy donors. PCR involved 60 Vbeta and 13 Jbeta primers. The method was immunoSEQ multiplex PCR; TCRdb's version includes in-frame clones alone and lacks a portion of them. The top ten clones hold 3% to 4% of a sample with about 160,000 clones, around 79% of them seen once. The specimen sequenced was PBMCs. Source of these receptors: a human donor in good health.

This clone was seen once. V usage is TRBV27 and J usage is TRBJ2-5, with a weak D call TRBD1 (6 bases). CDR1 is MNHEY, CDR2 SMNVEV, per germline (reference sequence). V lost 2 bases to trimming and J lost 5 bases, with 12 bases between them. This CDR3 region has 14 residues. The CDR3 here is CASSLNRVKETQYF. Written as DNA, the CDR3 is TGTGCCAGCAGTTTAAACAGGGTTAAGGAGACCCAGTACTTC.

The rearrangement uses TRBV5-4 and TRBJ2-7, with TRBD2 matching over 10 bases. The CDR3 spans 15 residues. J was trimmed by 3 bases and V by 2 bases; bases with no gene match: 5. Germline V gene sequence: CDR1 SGHNT, CDR2 YYREEE (reference sequence). The CDR3 sequence is CASSFQAGGGYEQYF. DNA of the CDR3: TGTGCCAGCAGCTTCCAAGCGGGGGGGGGCTACGAGCAGTACTTC.

The chain couples TRBV7-2 to TRBJ2-6; D is unresolved. The CDR3 is made up of 18 amino acids. Germline-derived CDR1 and CDR2 are SGHTA and FQGNSA. The V end lost 3 bases, the J end lost 0 bases, and 15 bases lay between the germline ends. CDR3 region: CASSFSRVVRSGANVLTF. DNA for the CDR3: TGTGCCAGCAGCTTTAGTCGGGTAGTCCGCTCTGGGGCCAACGTCCTGACTTTC.

The chain links TRBV5-6 to TRBJ2-3; 9 nucleotides agree with TRBD2. With V trimmed by 2 bases and J by 5 bases, 6 bases remained unmatched. Germline values: CDR1 SGHDT, CDR2 YYEEEE. The CDR3 has 15 amino acids. DNA of the CDR3: TGTGCCAGCAGCTTAGGAGCGGGGGGTCGAGATACGCAGTATTTT. The encoded protein is CASSLGAGGRDTQYF.

The gene calls are TRBV7-6 and TRBJ1-1; 9 bases fit TRBD1. This CDR3 is 14 amino acids long. V gave up 5 bases and J gave up 5 bases; unmatched junction bases: 6. Germline V gene data show CDR1 as SGHVS and CDR2 as FNYEAQ. This CDR3 is CASSMGQGYTEAFF. In DNA, the CDR3 is TGTGCCAGCAGCATGGGACAGGGTTATACTGAAGCTTTCTTT.

The J gene is TRBJ2-3, the V gene TRBV6-5; D gene unclear. Germline V gene lookup returns CDR1 MNHEY and CDR2 SVGAGI. CDR3 size: 15 residues. Trimming took off 4 bases at V and 2 bases at J, with 13 bases between the two ends. CDR3 in DNA: TGTGCCAGCAGTTTGACTTCTTCAGACACAGATACGCAGTATTTT. It specifies CASSLTSSDTDTQYF.

This clone was detected once. J is TRBJ1-3 and V is TRBV2; 11 bases line up with TRBD1. J gave up 3 bases and V 6 bases, and 4 bases lay outside the gene matches. The CDR3 covers 15 residues. Germline V lookup: CDR1 SNHLY, CDR2 FYNNEI. CDR3 sequence reads: CASRRTGGSGNTIYF. CDR3 DNA: TGTGCCAGCAGGAGGACAGGGGGCAGTGGAAACACCATATATTTT.

CDR3 sequence (DNA): TGCGCCAGCAGCTTGATCCCCCAAGCCTCATATACGCAGTATTTT. It encodes CASSLIPQASYTQYF. The chain employs TRBV5-1 and TRBJ2-3; D unresolved. Germline V gene lookup returns CDR1 SGHRS and CDR2 YFSETQ. CDR3 length: 15 residues. The V end lost 1 base, the J end lost 7 bases, and 16 bases lay between the germline ends.

CDR3: CASTSPPGSSPHGYTF. The CDR3, as DNA: TGTGCCAGTACCTCCCCTCCCGGCAGTAGCCCTCATGGCTACACCTTC. The chain joins TRBV19 to TRBJ1-2; D remains unclear. Germline CDR1 is LNHDA and CDR2 is SQIVND (reference sequence). V was clipped by 7 bases and J by 6 bases, with 24 bases between them. The CDR3 extends over 16 amino acids.

This sequence joins TRBV27 and TRBJ1-2; no clear D gene. The CDR3 runs 15 residues. Germline CDR1 and CDR2: MNHEY and SMNVEV (reference sequence). Trimming stripped 3 bases from V and 8 bases from J, with 19 bases between. CDR3 sequence: CASSFVREFFRGYTF. The CDR3 nucleotides read TGTGCCAGCAGTTTTGTTCGAGAATTTTTTCGGGGCTACACCTTC.

The chain is built from TRBV6-1 and TRBJ1-5; D unclear. Germline values: CDR1 MNHNS, CDR2 SASEGT. The CDR3 extends over 13 amino acids. V lost 2 bases and J lost 6, with 8 bases in between. Here the CDR3 reads CASSESGGQPQHF. The CDR3 DNA is TGTGCCAGCAGTGAATCCGGAGGTCAGCCCCAGCATTTT.

The rearrangement links TRBV6-5 to TRBJ1-2; D perhaps matches TRBD1 (5 bases). The V and J ends lost 6 bases and 7 bases respectively, with 15 bases between them. The germline V gene encodes CDR1 MNHEY and CDR2 SVGAGI. CDR3 length equals 13 residues. The CDR3 DNA follows: TGTGCCAGCAGACGCCCTGGGGGAGGTGGCTACACCTTC. It codes for CASRRPGGGGYTF.

This sequence joins TRBV19 and TRBJ2-7; TRBD2 agrees at 7 bases. There are 15 residues in the CDR3. In germline, CDR1 is LNHDA, CDR2 SQIVND (reference sequence). V dropped 4 bases and J dropped 1; count of bases not matched to a gene: 7. The CDR3 spells CASSRVAGDSYEQYF. The CDR3 DNA sequence: TGTGCCAGTAGTAGGGTAGCGGGCGATTCCTACGAGCAGTACTTC.

V gene TRBV7-2 combines with J gene TRBJ2-1; TRBD2 might be the D (5 bases). Germline V gene lookup returns CDR1 SGHTA and CDR2 FQGNSA. V lost 6 bases and J lost 8, with 23 bases in between. The CDR3 runs 16 residues. The CDR3 spells CASRVGADLRVDEQFF. The CDR3 DNA sequence: TGTGCCAGCAGGGTTGGAGCGGACCTGAGGGTCGATGAGCAGTTCTTC.

The chain carries TRBV10-3 and TRBJ2-7; TRBD2 matches at 8 bases. The germline CDR1 and CDR2 sequences are ENHRY and SYGVKD. Trimming cost V 10 bases and J 4 bases; bases outside gene matches: 9. The CDR3 contains 13 residues. This CDR3 is CANGGRGDYEQYF. The CDR3 DNA is TGTGCCAACGGAGGGCGGGGGGATTACGAGCAGTACTTC.

This clone is classed as medium-sized. The chain carries TRBV5-1 and TRBJ1-6; D possibly corresponds to TRBD1 (5 bases). Trimming removed 4 bases at V and 8 bases at J, with 13 bases between. CDR1 SGHRS and CDR2 YFSETQ come from the germline V gene. The CDR3 extends over 14 amino acids. This chain's CDR3 is CASSNAGFDSPLHF. In DNA, the CDR3 is TGCGCCAGCAGCAACGCAGGGTTTGATTCACCCCTCCACTTT.

This sequence joins TRBV4-2 and TRBJ2-7, with D tentatively TRBD2 (5 bases). The CDR3 loop spans 15 amino acids. Trimming took off 1 base at V and 5 bases at J, with 15 bases between the two ends. CDR1 and CDR2 (germline): LGHNA, YNFKEQ. CDR3 sequence (DNA): TGTGCCAGCAGCCAAGGACGCGCTACGCGGGACGAGCAGTACTTC. Protein: CASSQGRATRDEQYF.